This TCR beta chain was retrieved from a study of OX40 agonist ivuxolimab in advanced cancers. In its sample, this clone was seen a few times. The table came from immunoSEQ multiplex PCR; TCRdb's copy has only in-frame clones and leaves some out. This sample carries tens of thousands of clones, around 89% of them seen once, and the ten largest clones take around 0.5%. The sampling schedule covered blood at baseline, cycle 4 day 1, and cycle 7 day 1. This CDR3 has 15 residues. V was cut by 6 bases and J by 1 base, with 16 bases left in between. Germline V gene sequence: CDR1 SNHLY, CDR2 FYNNEI. The sequencing used CD4+ or CD8+ T cells sorted from blood, collected in a trial of the OX40 agonist ivuxolimab. The TCR was taken from an adult with an advanced solid tumor such as melanoma, head and neck, liver or kidney cancer. The genes are TRBV2 and TRBJ2-7, with TRBD1 as a possible D gene (6 bases). The CDR3 nucleotides read TGTGCCAGCAGCCGGACAGTACTCTTATCCTACGAGCAGTACTTC. It translates to CASSRTVLLSYEQYF.